The next 23 T cell receptor beta chains were all read from a single sample in a study of T cell repertoires in cytomegalovirus infection. For these receptors, no antigen is known. TCRdb processed the reads anew with MiXCR; each CDR3 protein has one entry. Of 60,000 to 75,000 distinct CDR3 sequences detected, 25% to 30% appear once; the ten largest clones hold 59%. Sample: CD8+ T cells from cultured PBMCs, taken from culture after CMV antigen stimulation. The receptors derive from a human donor in good health (CMV status not recorded). Some clones in this sample may be carry-over from other donors' samples.

This clonotype came up a few times. The chain couples TRBV6-1 to TRBJ1-2; TRBD1 might be the D (6 bases). Deletions cut 5 bases from V and 8 bases from J, with 18 bases between. The CDR3 covers 14 residues. CDR1 and CDR2 from the germline V gene are MNHNS and SASEGT. The CDR3 is CASSTQGGTGGYTF. CDR3 coding DNA: TGTGCCAGCAGTACACAGGGAGGGACTGGAGGCTACACCTTC.

This clonotype has only a few counts. V and J are TRBV6-6 and TRBJ2-7; 10 bases map to TRBD2. Germline CDR1 and CDR2: MNHNY and SVGAGI (reference sequence). With V trimmed by 4 bases and J by 0 bases, 3 bases remained unmatched. CDR3 size: 15 residues. CDR3 DNA sequence: TGTGCCAGCAGTTTGGGACTAGCGCACTCCTACGAGCAGTACTTC. It is translated as CASSLGLAHSYEQYF.

Concerning this clonotype: A read error is possible here, since a much larger clone lies one base away. The CDR3 end shows no conserved phenylalanine or tryptophan, and so a read error is likely. The J gene is TRBJ1-1, the V gene TRBV19; D remains ambiguous. Germline V CDR1 and CDR2: LNHDA, SQIVND (reference sequence). V was clipped by 3 bases and J by 1 base, with 3 bases between them. The CDR3 covers 12 residues. As DNA, the CDR3 is TGTGCCAGTAGTATGGGGAACACTGAAGCTTTCCTT. Its translation is CASSMGNTEAFL.

This clonotype was observed a few times. The chain carries TRBV5-6 and TRBJ2-7, with D perhaps matching TRBD1 or TRBD2 (5 bases each). Germline CDR1 SGHDT, CDR2 YYEEEE. The CDR3 contains 15 residues. V dropped 0 bases and J dropped 0 bases, with 10 bases sitting between them. The CDR3 nucleotides read TGTGCCAGCAGCTTGGACAGGAGGAGCTCCTACGAGCAGTACTTC. It encodes CASSLDRRSSYEQYF. Combining the CDR3 with reference TRBV5-6 and TRBJ2-7 gives the whole variable domain DAGVTQSPTHLIKTRGQQVTLRCSPKSGHDTVSWYQQALGQGPQFIFQYYEEEERQRGNFPDRFSGHQFPNYSSELNVNALLLGDSALYLCASSLDRRSSYEQYFGPGTRLTVT.

This clonotype showed up many times. V usage is TRBV12-3 or TRBV12-4 and J usage is TRBJ1-1; D unclear. CDR3 length: 13 residues. V lost 7 bases, J lost 5 bases, and 14 bases lay in between. CDR3 nucleotides: TGTGCCAGCACCCTCCTCGGACGAACTGAAGCTTTCTTT. Translation gives CASTLLGRTEAFF.

J is TRBJ2-5 and V is TRBV7-9; D might be TRBD2 (5 bases). Looked up from germline, CDR1 is SEHNR and CDR2 is FQNEAQ (reference sequence). Trimming stripped 4 bases from V and 5 bases from J, with 8 bases between. This CDR3 region has 12 residues. The CDR3 region is CASSSGSETQYF. Here the CDR3 DNA reads TGTGCCAGCAGCTCGGGGAGTGAGACCCAGTACTTC.

This chain joins TRBV11-2 and TRBJ2-5; 10 bases line up with TRBD2. CDR1 and CDR2 from the germline V gene are SGHAT and FQNNGV. Trimming took 5 bases from V and 1 from J; bases not matched to a gene: 7. This CDR3 is built from 16 residues. Written as DNA, the CDR3 is TGTGCCAGCAGCCCACGCACTAGCGGGACCCAAGAGACCCAGTACTTC. This gives the protein CASSPRTSGTQETQYF.

The V call is TRBV4-2, the J call TRBJ2-7, with D perhaps matching TRBD2 (5 bases). Trimming took off 2 bases at V and 5 bases at J, with 16 bases between the two ends. Germline V gene lookup returns CDR1 LGHNA and CDR2 YNFKEQ. The CDR3 is made up of 15 amino acids. The CDR3 spells CASSQPSEAANEQYF. The DNA for the CDR3 is TGTGCCAGCAGCCAACCCTCGGAGGCCGCCAACGAGCAGTACTTC.

This chain connects TRBV7-2 to TRBJ2-1, with D possibly matching TRBD1 (5 bases). The germline V gene encodes CDR1 SGHTA and CDR2 FQGNSA. V lost 1 base to trimming and J lost 8 bases, with 21 bases between them. The CDR3 is made up of 17 amino acids. The CDR3 region is CASSLGGRVRGNYEQFF. The CDR3 DNA is TGTGCCAGCAGCTTAGGTGGCAGGGTAAGGGGCAATTATGAGCAGTTCTTC.

The chain recombines TRBV12-3 or TRBV12-4 with TRBJ2-7; perhaps TRBD1 as D (5 bases). The CDR3 is made up of 13 amino acids. The V end lost 3 bases, the J end lost 5 bases, and 11 bases lay between the germline ends. The CDR3 reads CASSFQGPDEQYF. For the CDR3, the DNA is TGTGCCAGCAGTTTCCAGGGTCCGGACGAGCAGTACTTC.

This clonotype was observed a handful of times. The CDR3 DNA reads TGTGCCAGCAGCCCGGACAAACTAGAAAATGAGCAGTTCTTC. Translation: CASSPDKLENEQFF. The chain is built from TRBV11-3 and TRBJ2-1; possibly TRBD1 or TRBD2 for D (5 bases each). The V end lost 5 bases, the J end lost 7 bases, and 15 bases lay between the germline ends. This CDR3 is 14 amino acids long. Looked up from germline, CDR1 is SGHNT and CDR2 is YENEEA.

This rearrangement joins TRBV14 to TRBJ2-5, with 10 bases identical to TRBD1. Germline V gene data show CDR1 as SGHDN and CDR2 as FVKESK. V gave up 2 bases and J gave up 2 bases; unmatched junction bases: 2. The CDR3 extends over 15 amino acids. DNA for the CDR3: TGTGCCAGCAGCCAAAGGACAGGGGGACAAGAGACCCAGTACTTC. The encoded protein is CASSQRTGGQETQYF. The full variable domain, rest sourced from reference TRBV14 and TRBJ2-5, is EAGVTQFPSHSVIEKGQTVTLRCDPISGHDNLYWYRRVMGKEIKFLLHFVKESKQDESGMPNNRFLAERTGGTYSTLKVQPAELEDSGVYFCASSQRTGGQETQYFGPGTRLLVL.

This clonotype came up a few times. This rearrangement joins TRBV28 to TRBJ2-5; D is ambiguous. The CDR3 contains 14 residues. The germline V gene encodes CDR1 MDHEN and CDR2 SYDVKM. V shed 7 bases and J shed 5 bases, with 17 bases lying between them. CDR3 sequence reads: CASKPPRSWETQYF. As DNA, the CDR3 is TGTGCCAGCAAACCCCCCCGGTCGTGGGAGACCCAGTACTTC.

This clonotype was found a few times. The V call is TRBV25-1, the J call TRBJ1-3; 7 nucleotides align to TRBD1. Looked up from germline, CDR1 is MGHDK and CDR2 is SYGVNS. V lost 7 bases and J lost 4; bases outside the gene matches: 13. The CDR3 consists of 16 residues. This chain's CDR3 is CASNGAGQSAGNTIYF. CDR3 nucleotide sequence: TGTGCCAGCAATGGGGCGGGACAGTCCGCAGGAAACACCATATATTTT.

The rearrangement uses TRBV7-3 and TRBJ2-1, with D tentatively TRBD1 (7 bases). V lost 0 bases and J 5 bases, leaving 14 bases between the germline ends. This CDR3 has 16 residues. Germline V gene sequence: CDR1 SGHTA, CDR2 FQGTGA. The CDR3 DNA is TGTGCCAGCAGCTTAACCAGTCAGGGGGGAAACAATGAGCAGTTCTTC. This encodes CASSLTSQGGNNEQFF.

This clonotype showed up just a few times. This chain connects TRBV19 to TRBJ1-4; maybe TRBD1 (5 bases). The CDR3 totals 12 residues. Trimming pared 8 bases from V and 4 bases from J, leaving 8 bases between. Germline values: CDR1 LNHDA, CDR2 SQIVND (reference sequence). The DNA for the CDR3 is TGTGCCAGTTGGGACCTTAATGAAAAACTGTTTTTT. It encodes CASWDLNEKLFF.

The table lists this clonotype with many counts. As DNA, the CDR3 is TGTGCCAGCAGCTTAGCCGGGACAACCTACGAGCAGTACTTC. The encoded protein is CASSLAGTTYEQYF. The chain uses TRBV7-8 and TRBJ2-7, with D perhaps TRBD1 (6 bases). CDR1 and CDR2 from the germline V gene are SGHVS and FQNEAQ. Trimming took 0 bases from V and 2 from J, leaving 8 bases between them. The CDR3 extends over 14 amino acids.

The chain links TRBV5-1 to TRBJ1-4; D call uncertain. From germline, CDR1 is SGHRS and CDR2 YFSETQ. This CDR3 comprises 13 residues. V lost 0 bases to trimming and J lost 6 bases, with 6 bases between them. CDR3 loop: CASSLGTDEKLFF. The CDR3 DNA is TGCGCCAGCAGCTTGGGGACCGATGAAAAACTGTTTTTT.

This chain links TRBV11-2 with TRBJ2-2; 9 nucleotides align to TRBD2. The CDR3 spans 16 residues. From germline, CDR1 is SGHAT and CDR2 FQNNGV. Germline trimming cut 0 bases from V and 5 bases from J; bases unmatched to any gene: 4. The CDR3, as DNA: TGTGCCAGCAGCTTAGATCGGAGCGGGAGGACCGGGGAGCTGTTTTTT. Protein: CASSLDRSGRTGELFF.

This clonotype has a count of ten or more. The rearrangement joins TRBV7-2 to TRBJ1-1; a possible D gene is TRBD1 (6 bases). This CDR3 is built from 14 residues. Trimming took off 3 bases at V and 3 bases at J, with 11 bases between the two ends. The germline V gene has CDR1 SGHTA and CDR2 FQGNSA. The CDR3 sequence: CASSFQGSDTEAFF. The CDR3 DNA sequence: TGTGCCAGCAGCTTTCAGGGGAGTGACACTGAAGCTTTCTTT.

This chain connects TRBV7-2 to TRBJ2-3; TRBD2 aligns across 7 bases. In germline, CDR1 is SGHTA, CDR2 FQGNSA. The trim removed 3 bases at V and 1 base at J, leaving 7 bases unmatched. The CDR3 has 16 residues. CDR3 in DNA: TGTGCCAGCAGCTTCGGGACTAATTTCGGCACAGATACGCAGTATTTT. Protein: CASSFGTNFGTDTQYF.

The gene calls are TRBV28 and TRBJ1-5; D gene uncertain. V was pared by 8 bases and J by 0 bases, with 14 bases between. This CDR3 region has 15 residues. Per the germline V gene, CDR1 is MDHEN and CDR2 is SYDVKM. CDR3 amino acids: CASFSVDGSNQPQHF. In nucleotides, the CDR3 is TGTGCCAGCTTCTCCGTCGACGGTAGCAATCAGCCCCAGCATTTT. Using reference TRBV28 and TRBJ1-5 for the parts outside the CDR3, the full variable domain is DVKVTQSSRYLVKRTGEKVFLECVQDMDHENMFWYRQDPGLGLRLIYFSYDVKMKEKGDIPEGYSVSREKKERFSLILESASTNQTSMYLCASFSVDGSNQPQHFGDGTRLSIL.

This clonotype was observed a few times. The chain is built from TRBV7-2 and TRBJ2-1; 12 bases match TRBD2. The ends lost 5 bases at V and 4 bases at J; junction bases unmatched: 9. The CDR3 is made up of 17 amino acids. Looked up from germline, CDR1 is SGHTA and CDR2 is FQGNSA. CDR3 in DNA: TGTGCCAGCAGCCAAAACCCGGGACTAGCGGGTTACAATGAGCAGTTCTTC. Translated, it gives CASSQNPGLAGYNEQFF.